This TCR beta chain comes out of a study of graft-versus-host responses after intestinal transplantation. This clone appeared once. Its antigen is unidentified. The CDR3 sequence is 11 residues long. CDR1 and CDR2 from the germline V gene are DFQATT and SNEGSKA (reference sequence). Trimming took off 2 bases at V and 8 bases at J, with 6 bases between the two ends. Findings and caveats of the study: Recipient marrow held GvH clones, some first seen in ileum or blood.

Using immunoSEQ multiplex PCR, the repertoire was profiled, and TCRdb retains in-frame clones only, with some absent. This table holds about 110,000 clones, roughly nine tenths found once. V usage is TRBV20-1 and J usage is TRBJ1-4, with D possibly TRBD1 on 6 matching bases. The clonotype was recovered from a human donor who was the organ donor for an intestinal transplant. The specimen comprised unstimulated CD4+ T cells sorted from spleen or lymph node cells, sampled before transplant. The CDR3 DNA sequence: TGCAGTGCTAGACAGGGGGAAAAACTGTTTTTT. Its protein product is CSARQGEKLFF.